This T cell receptor beta chain was recorded in a study of T cell responses to AZD1222 COVID-19 vaccine. Study conclusions and caveats: Donors, mostly white British, included more females; clonal diversity was possibly underestimated. Spike-wide coverage was observed for vaccine-associated CD4 TCRs, with dominant responses at 160-218 and 743-854.

This clone was observed a single time. Its antigen is unknown. J gave up 6 bases and V 6 bases, and 9 bases lay outside the gene matches. CDR1 is MDHEN, CDR2 SYDVKM, per germline. The CDR3 spans 14 residues. Repertoires were generated with immunoSEQ multiplex PCR, while TCRdb's copy carries only in-frame clones and drops some. The sample lists fewer than 130,000 clones, 65% to 85% seen once, with roughly 5% in the top ten. This rearrangement joins TRBV28 to TRBJ2-7; the match to TRBD1 covers 9 bases. The sample consisted of peripheral blood, taken on day 0 of AZD1222 vaccination. This TCR was sampled from an adult in good health. CDR3 in amino acids: CASSLEDRGGEQYF. CDR3 sequence (DNA): TGTGCCAGCAGCCTCGAGGACAGGGGTGGCGAGCAGTACTTC.